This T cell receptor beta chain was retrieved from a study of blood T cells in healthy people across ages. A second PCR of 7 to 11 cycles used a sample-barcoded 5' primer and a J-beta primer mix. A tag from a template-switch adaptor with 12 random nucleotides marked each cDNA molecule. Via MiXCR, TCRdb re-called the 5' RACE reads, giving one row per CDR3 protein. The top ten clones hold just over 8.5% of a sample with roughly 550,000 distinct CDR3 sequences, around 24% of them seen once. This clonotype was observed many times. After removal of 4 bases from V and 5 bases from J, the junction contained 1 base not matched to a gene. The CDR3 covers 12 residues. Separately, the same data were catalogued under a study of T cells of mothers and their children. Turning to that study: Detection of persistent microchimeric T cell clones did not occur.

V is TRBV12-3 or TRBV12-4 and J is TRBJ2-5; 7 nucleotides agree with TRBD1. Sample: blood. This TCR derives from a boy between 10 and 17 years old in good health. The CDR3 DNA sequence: TGTGCCAGCAGTTGGACAGGCGAGACCCAGTACTTC. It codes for CASSWTGETQYF.